Following are 20 T cell receptor beta chains from one sample sequenced in a study of T cells expressing NK-cell markers (dated by TCRdb to about 2020). The library was generated by 5' RACE. The reads were generated on an Illumina HiSeq 2000. TCRdb reprocessed the reads and assigns one entry to each CDR3 protein sequence, leaving out DNA. This sample's table contains about 540,000 distinct CDR3 sequences. Of the sample, around 4% is held by the ten largest clones. Sequencing was performed on blood T cells: a sorted CD56 or NKG2C T cell subset, CD4+ or CD8+ T cells, or bulk PBMC T cells (not recorded which). The receptors were gathered from a man between 18 and 29 years old in good health. Donor details come from another sample of the same person, matched by shared clones.

The chain employs TRBV6-5 and TRBJ2-3; TCRdb reports TRBD2, a call that lacks DNA to check it against. Germline CDR1 MNHEY, CDR2 SVGAGI. This CDR3 has 15 amino acids. The CDR3 loop is CASSYEGLQTDTQYF.

The genes are TRBV28 and TRBJ2-3; the D gene TCRdb calls, TRBD1, cannot be checked with no DNA. Germline-derived CDR1 and CDR2 are MDHEN and SYDVKM. The CDR3 consists of 13 residues. The CDR3 reads CASKGQGTDTQYF.

J is TRBJ2-1 and V is TRBV21-1. TRBV21-1 is an annotated pseudogene. The length of the CDR3 is 15 residues. CDR3 sequence reads: CASSTLGAPYNEQFF.

This chain connects TRBV12-3 or TRBV12-4 to TRBJ2-5; TCRdb names TRBD1, which stays unverified in the absence of DNA. CDR3 length: 12 amino acids. CDR3 sequence: CASTPGLQTQYF.

The chain combines TRBV9 with TRBJ2-2; the D call of TRBD1 rests on TCRdb alone, since no DNA is present to check it. This CDR3 region has 16 residues. From germline, CDR1 is SGDLS and CDR2 YYNGEE. CDR3 loop: CASRRTGGVDTGELFF.

The chain is built from TRBV5-1 and TRBJ2-6. Looked up from germline, CDR1 is SGHRS and CDR2 is YFSETQ. The CDR3 totals 17 residues. The CDR3 is CASSFQLRVSGANVLTF.

This chain connects TRBV3-1 to TRBJ2-1; the TCRdb D gene call, TRBD2, has no DNA to confirm it. Germline CDR1 and CDR2: LGHDT and YNNKEL (reference sequence). The CDR3 sequence is 15 residues long. The CDR3 sequence is CASSQELAGSGEQFF.

The J gene is TRBJ2-7, the V gene TRBV28; TCRdb indicates TRBD2, and absent DNA this call remains unverified. Germline V gene data show CDR1 as MDHEN and CDR2 as SYDVKM. CDR3 length equals 14 residues. The CDR3 protein is CASSPPGLAAEQYF.

The chain is built from TRBV20-1 and TRBJ2-1; as DNA is missing, the TRBD2 call by TCRdb cannot be tested. The V gene's germline CDR1 is DFQATT and CDR2 SNEGSKA (reference sequence). The CDR3 totals 15 residues. CDR3 protein: CSAREGTSGRDEQFF.

This rearrangement joins TRBV13 to TRBJ2-6. The germline gives CDR1 PRHDT, CDR2 FYEKMQ (reference sequence). The CDR3 loop spans 16 amino acids. The CDR3 protein is CASSITTVSGANVLTF.

The rearrangement uses TRBV6-2 or TRBV6-3 and TRBJ2-7; TCRdb reports TRBD1, a call that lacks DNA to check it against. The germline V gene encodes CDR1 MNHEY and CDR2 SVGEGT. The CDR3 consists of 15 residues. The CDR3 loop is CASRQQGRRGYEQYF.

The chain links TRBV5-8 to TRBJ2-3. Germline V gene data show CDR1 as SGHTS and CDR2 as YDEGEE. The CDR3 is made up of 16 amino acids. The CDR3 region is CASSLNIGPTADTQYF.

V is TRBV11-2 and J is TRBJ2-1; TCRdb lists TRBD2, though no DNA is available to test this call. CDR3 length: 16 amino acids. From germline, CDR1 is SGHAT and CDR2 FQNNGV. The CDR3 loop is CASSSSGLAGENEQFF. Full variable domain (missing parts from reference TRBV11-2 and TRBJ2-1): EAGVAQSPRYKIIEKRQSVAFWCNPISGHATLYWYQQILGQGPKLLIQFQNNGVVDDSQLPKDRFSAERLKGVDSTLKIQPAKLEDSAVYLCASSSSGLAGENEQFFGPGTRLTVL.

The chain combines TRBV5-1 with TRBJ2-1; as DNA is missing, the TRBD2 call by TCRdb cannot be tested. CDR3 length: 18 amino acids. Per the germline V gene, CDR1 is SGHRS and CDR2 is YFSETQ. The CDR3 here is CASSLGTSGVLWYNEQFF. The entire variable domain, with the rest obtained from reference TRBV5-1 and TRBJ2-1, is as follows: KAGVTQTPRYLIKTRGQQVTLSCSPISGHRSVSWYQQTPGQGLQFLFEYFSETQRNKGNFPGRFSGRQFSNSRSEMNVSTLELGDSALYLCASSLGTSGVLWYNEQFFGPGTRLTVL.

This chain links TRBV20-1 with TRBJ2-4; absent DNA, TCRdb's TRBD1 call cannot be checked. There are 13 residues in the CDR3. CDR1 and CDR2 from the germline V gene are DFQATT and SNEGSKA (reference sequence). The CDR3: CSASDGGKNIQYF.

The rearrangement uses TRBV3-1 and TRBJ1-3. Germline V lookup: CDR1 LGHDT, CDR2 YNNKEL (reference sequence). The CDR3 loop spans 16 amino acids. CDR3 amino acids: CASSPFGQFSGNTIYF. Full variable domain (rest looked up from reference TRBV3-1 and TRBJ1-3): DTAVSQTPKYLVTQMGNDKSIKCEQNLGHDTMYWYKQDSKKFLKIMFSYNNKELIINETVPNRFSPKSPDKAHLNLHINSLELGDSAVYFCASSPFGQFSGNTIYFGEGSWLTVV.

The V gene is TRBV25-1, the J gene TRBJ2-7. This CDR3 is 13 amino acids long. From germline, CDR1 is MGHDK and CDR2 SYGVNS. CDR3 amino acids: CASSGVGSYEQYF.

This rearrangement joins TRBV28 to TRBJ1-5. The CDR3 is 17 residues long. The germline gives CDR1 MDHEN, CDR2 SYDVKM. Here the CDR3 reads CASSSGTLKGFNQPQHF.

This chain joins TRBV12-3 or TRBV12-4 and TRBJ2-2; TCRdb proposes TRBD1, but this gene call is untestable without DNA. CDR3 length: 15 residues. The chain's CDR3 is CASRRGPFNPGELFF.

V gene TRBV20-1 combines with J gene TRBJ1-4; TCRdb returns TRBD1, unconfirmable since there is no DNA. In germline, CDR1 is DFQATT, CDR2 SNEGSKA (reference sequence). There are 13 residues in the CDR3. The CDR3 spells CSVPGGAGEKLFF.